Listed below are T cell receptor beta chains from one sample, sequenced in a study of blood T cell repertoires in COVID-19. Sequenced by immunoSEQ multiplex PCR; TCRdb stores in-frame clones only, minus some. Altogether some 270,000 clones are present, more than 75% being singletons, with the ten largest covering 8.5% to 9%. The sequenced sample was peripheral blood. The receptors were gathered from a man aged 40-49 years with active or convalescent COVID-19. Both conserved end residues are part of each CDR3. Each record gives: V gene, clone size, J gene, D gene, CDR3 length, CDR3 DNA, CDR3 protein. The D gene is left open where the match is weak. Size values are once, few and many counts, or a class for expanded clones, and some rows have none.

>TRBV30|-|TRBJ1-2|-|12
TGTGCCTTGAGGGAGGTTGACTATGGCTACACCTTC
CALREVDYGYTF
>TRBV19|few|TRBJ1-3|-|15
TGTGCCAGTACCTTCCCGGACAGCTCTGGAAACACCATATATTTT
CASTFPDSSGNTIYF
>TRBV14|-|TRBJ2-3|-|12
TGTGCCAGCAGCCAAGATCGCGTCACGCAGTATTTT
CASSQDRVTQYF
>TRBV24-1|-|TRBJ2-5|TRBD1|15
TGTGCCACCAGTGATTCCTCGGGACAGCAAGAGACCCAGTACTTC
CATSDSSGQQETQYF
>TRBV5-1|-|TRBJ2-1|TRBD1|16
TGCGCCAGCAGCTTGCGTTCTGCAGGGGGACACAATGAGCAGTTCTTC
CASSLRSAGGHNEQFF
>TRBV4-1|-|TRBJ2-5|-|17
TGCGCCAGCAGCCAAGGTAGAGGCCTGACCGTACAAGAGACCCAGTACTTC
CASSQGRGLTVQETQYF
>TRBV27|once|TRBJ2-7|TRBD1|13
TGTGCCAGCGCCGGGACAGTCTCCTACGAGCAGTACTTC
CASAGTVSYEQYF
>TRBV6-1|-|TRBJ2-7|TRBD1|13
TGTGCCAGCAGTGAATGGGACAGCTCGAGGCAGTACTTC
CASSEWDSSRQYF
>TRBV7-9|once|TRBJ1-1|TRBD1|13
TGTGCCAGCAGCCCGACAGGGAGCACTGAAGCTTTCTTT
CASSPTGSTEAFF
>TRBV27|-|TRBJ1-1|-|13
TGTGCCAGCAGTAAAGGACAGAACACTGAAGCTTTCTTT
CASSKGQNTEAFF
>TRBV14|few|TRBJ2-3|-|12
TGTGCCAGCAGCCCTTTCTCTGATACGCAGTATTTT
CASSPFSDTQYF
>TRBV18|-|TRBJ2-7|TRBD2|15
TGTGCCAGCTCACCATCTAGGACTAGCTTCTACGAGCAGTACTTC
CASSPSRTSFYEQYF
>TRBV18|-|TRBJ2-1|-|15
TGTGCCAGCTCCCCGAGAGAGGGCTCCTACAATGAGCAGTTCTTC
CASSPREGSYNEQFF
>TRBV6-5|-|TRBJ1-4|-|16
TGTGCCAGCAGTTACTCGATCCCGGGGGTTAATGAAAAACTGTTTTTT
CASSYSIPGVNEKLFF
>TRBV6-5|-|TRBJ1-5|TRBD1|15
TGTGCCAGCAAACTAGGGACAGGGAGGAAGCAGCCCCAGCATTTT
CASKLGTGRKQPQHF
>TRBV13|-|TRBJ2-3|TRBD2|13
TGTGCCAGCACCCCTAGCGGGGGAGATACGCAGTATTTT
CASTPSGGDTQYF
>TRBV5-1|-|TRBJ1-5|-|16
TGCGCCAGCAGCGACGACAGGCCCCAAAGCAATCAGCCCCAGCATTTT
CASSDDRPQSNQPQHF
>TRBV4-1|-|TRBJ1-4|-|16
TGCGCCAGCAGCCAACCCGACAGGCCGGCTAATGAAAAACTGTTTTTT
CASSQPDRPANEKLFF
>TRBV27|-|TRBJ2-7|TRBD2|16
TGTGCCAGCAGTCCCTCAGGACGCGGGGGGGCGTACGAGCAGTACTTC
CASSPSGRGGAYEQYF
>TRBV5-6|-|TRBJ1-1|-|14
TGTGCCAGCAGCCAACTATGGAGGTCCCCGGCGAGTTTCTTT
CASSQLWRSPASFF
>TRBV11-1|-|TRBJ2-7|TRBD1|13
TGTGCCAGCAGCGGGGACAGGAGGTACGAGCAGTACTTC
CASSGDRRYEQYF
>TRBV7-8|-|TRBJ1-4|-|15
TGTGCCAGCAGCTTAGGTTTAAGGGGAGGCGAAAAACTGTTTTTT
CASSLGLRGGEKLFF
>TRBV19|few|TRBJ1-1|-|15
TGTGCCAGTAGGCCGTCGGCGGGGATGAACACTGAAGCTTTCTTT
CASRPSAGMNTEAFF
>TRBV11-2|once|TRBJ2-7|TRBD2|14
TGTGCCAGCAGCATACTAGCGGGGGGCGGCGAGCAGTACTTC
CASSILAGGGEQYF
>TRBV18|-|TRBJ2-5|-|15
TGTGCCAGCTCACCGCGGTACAAATCCCAAGAGACCCAGTACTTC
CASSPRYKSQETQYF
>TRBV28|-|TRBJ2-2|-|12
TGTGCCACCAAGCCGGGGGCCGGGGAGCTGTTTTTT
CATKPGAGELFF
>TRBV6-5|-|TRBJ2-3|-|14
TGTGCCAGCCGTCCTAGCGTTTGGCAAGATACGCAGTATTTT
CASRPSVWQDTQYF
>TRBV6-2/TRBV6-3|many|TRBJ2-7|-|11
TGTGCCAGCAGCACTACCTACGAGCAGTACTTC
CASSTTYEQYF
>TRBV29-1|-|TRBJ1-1|-|14
TGCAGCGTTGATTCTCCGACAACGAACACTGAAGCTTTCTTT
CSVDSPTTNTEAFF
>TRBV5-6|-|TRBJ2-2|TRBD2|16
TGTGCCAGCAGCGTGGGACTAGCGGGAGACACCGGGGAGCTGTTTTTT
CASSVGLAGDTGELFF
>TRBV27|few|TRBJ1-2|-|13
TGTGCCAGCAGTCCAAGGGAGAACTATGGCTACACCTTC
CASSPRENYGYTF
>TRBV21-1|once|TRBJ2-1|-|15
TGTGCCAGCAACCCAGGGGGCGCCGGTCACAATGAGCAGTTCTTC
CASNPGGAGHNEQFF